This is a list of T cell receptor beta chains from one sample in a study of OX40 agonist ivuxolimab in advanced cancers. Clones were read by immunoSEQ multiplex PCR, and TCRdb kept only the in-frame ones, dropping some. The sample lists roughly 63,000 clones; about 85% were seen once. Sequences were derived from CD4+ or CD8+ T cells sorted from blood, sampled in a trial of the OX40 agonist ivuxolimab. Every receptor here comes from an adult with an advanced solid tumor such as melanoma, head and neck, liver or kidney cancer. CDR3s include the opening cysteine and the closing phenylalanine or tryptophan. Fields, in order: J gene, D gene, clone size, V gene, CDR3 DNA, CDR3 protein. D genes are given only for firm matches. Size is stated for part of the rows, as once, few or many counts, or as a class when the clone is expanded.

j_gene: TRBJ2-3; d_gene: -; abundance: -; v_gene: TRBV30; CDR3nt: TGTGCCTGGGCCCGAGGTGGTCTTACAGATACGCAGTATTTT; CDR3aa: CAWARGGLTDTQYF
j_gene: TRBJ1-2; d_gene: -; abundance: -; v_gene: TRBV25-1; CDR3nt: TGTGCCAGCAGTGAATTGGGTGACACGTTCTATGGCTACACCTTC; CDR3aa: CASSELGDTFYGYTF
j_gene: TRBJ1-3; d_gene: -; abundance: -; v_gene: TRBV6-5; CDR3nt: TGTGCCAGCATGTTGTTCAACACCATATATTTT; CDR3aa: CASMLFNTIYF
j_gene: TRBJ2-7; d_gene: TRBD1; abundance: -; v_gene: TRBV7-9; CDR3nt: TGTGCCAGCGGCCAGGACAGGGGAACCCACGAGCAGTACTTC; CDR3aa: CASGQDRGTHEQYF
j_gene: TRBJ1-1; d_gene: TRBD1; abundance: -; v_gene: TRBV18; CDR3nt: TGTGCCAGCTCACCACGAGGACAGGGGAACACTGAAGCTTTCTTT; CDR3aa: CASSPRGQGNTEAFF
j_gene: TRBJ1-2; d_gene: -; abundance: -; v_gene: TRBV6-5; CDR3nt: TGTGCCAGCAGTTACCAGGGACATCGAAACTATGGCTACACCTTC; CDR3aa: CASSYQGHRNYGYTF
j_gene: TRBJ1-1; d_gene: -; abundance: -; v_gene: TRBV6-1; CDR3nt: TGTGCCAGCAGTGAAGAGGGATGGCAAAACACTGAAGCTTTTTTT; CDR3aa: CASSEEGWQNTEAFF
j_gene: TRBJ1-5; d_gene: TRBD1; abundance: -; v_gene: TRBV12-5; CDR3nt: TGTGCTAGTGGTTTCGGGACAGGGATGCGCAATCAGCCCCAGCATTTT; CDR3aa: CASGFGTGMRNQPQHF
j_gene: TRBJ1-4; d_gene: TRBD1; abundance: -; v_gene: TRBV6-1; CDR3nt: TGTGCCAGCATCTCACAGGGGGGACTGAGGGAAAAACTGTTTTTT; CDR3aa: CASISQGGLREKLFF
j_gene: TRBJ1-4; d_gene: TRBD1; abundance: -; v_gene: TRBV19; CDR3nt: TGTGCCAGTAGTTCCCTAGAAGGCAGGGGGGAAAAACTGTTTTTT; CDR3aa: CASSSLEGRGEKLFF
j_gene: TRBJ2-7; d_gene: TRBD2; abundance: -; v_gene: TRBV19; CDR3nt: TGTGCCAGTAGTATAGATCTGCGGGGGGCCGGCGAGCAGTACTTC; CDR3aa: CASSIDLRGAGEQYF
j_gene: TRBJ2-7; d_gene: -; abundance: -; v_gene: TRBV9; CDR3nt: TGTGCCAGCAGCGTAGATCCGGGCTCCTACGAGCAGTACTTC; CDR3aa: CASSVDPGSYEQYF
j_gene: TRBJ2-3; d_gene: -; abundance: -; v_gene: TRBV7-8; CDR3nt: TGTGCCAGCAGCTTAGCCCGTAGGCTTAAACTCACAGATACGCAGTATTTT; CDR3aa: CASSLARRLKLTDTQYF
j_gene: TRBJ1-1; d_gene: TRBD1; abundance: -; v_gene: TRBV7-9; CDR3nt: TGTGCCAGCAGGGAGGACAGGAGGAACACTGAAGCTTTCTTT; CDR3aa: CASREDRRNTEAFF
j_gene: TRBJ1-4; d_gene: -; abundance: -; v_gene: TRBV4-1; CDR3nt: TGCGCCAGCAGCCTGCGACTTAATGAAAAACTGTTTTTT; CDR3aa: CASSLRLNEKLFF
j_gene: TRBJ2-7; d_gene: -; abundance: -; v_gene: TRBV5-1; CDR3nt: TGCGCCAGCAGCTTGGTGGCCAACTCCTACGAGCAGTACTTC; CDR3aa: CASSLVANSYEQYF
j_gene: TRBJ2-7; d_gene: -; abundance: -; v_gene: TRBV18; CDR3nt: TGTGCCAGCTCACCACGGGCCAGGTCCTACGAGCAGTACTTC; CDR3aa: CASSPRARSYEQYF
j_gene: TRBJ1-2; d_gene: TRBD1; abundance: -; v_gene: TRBV5-4; CDR3nt: TGTGCCAGCAGCTTGGGGCAGGGGGACCTCTATGGCTACACCTTC; CDR3aa: CASSLGQGDLYGYTF
j_gene: TRBJ1-3; d_gene: -; abundance: -; v_gene: TRBV9; CDR3nt: TGTGCCAGCAGCGTGAAACTCTCTGGAAACACCATATATTTT; CDR3aa: CASSVKLSGNTIYF
j_gene: TRBJ2-2; d_gene: -; abundance: -; v_gene: TRBV7-2; CDR3nt: TGTGCCAGCAGCACCCAGCCCGGGGAGCTGTTTTTT; CDR3aa: CASSTQPGELFF
j_gene: TRBJ2-7; d_gene: -; abundance: -; v_gene: TRBV27; CDR3nt: TGTGCCAGCAGTTTACGGGGCGGCGAGCAGTACTTC; CDR3aa: CASSLRGGEQYF
j_gene: TRBJ2-2; d_gene: -; abundance: -; v_gene: TRBV21-1; CDR3nt: TGTGCCAGCAGCTGCGAGACAGAGAACACCGGGGAGCTGTTTTTT; CDR3aa: CASSCETENTGELFF
j_gene: TRBJ1-1; d_gene: -; abundance: -; v_gene: TRBV18; CDR3nt: TGTGCCAGCCGCGCCGGACCTGAAGCTTTCTTT; CDR3aa: CASRAGPEAFF
j_gene: TRBJ2-1; d_gene: -; abundance: -; v_gene: TRBV9; CDR3nt: TGTGCCAGCAGCGTAGACGGGGGAAGCTCCTACAATGAGCAGTTCTTC; CDR3aa: CASSVDGGSSYNEQFF
j_gene: TRBJ2-3; d_gene: TRBD2; abundance: once; v_gene: TRBV4-1; CDR3nt: TGCGCCAGCAGCCAGATGGTAGCGGGGATCACAGATACGCAGTATTTT; CDR3aa: CASSQMVAGITDTQYF
j_gene: TRBJ1-1; d_gene: -; abundance: -; v_gene: TRBV5-5; CDR3nt: TGTGCCAGCAGCTCCAACCCGACAGGAAACACTGAAGCTTTCTTT; CDR3aa: CASSSNPTGNTEAFF
j_gene: TRBJ1-1; d_gene: -; abundance: -; v_gene: TRBV5-5; CDR3nt: TGTGCCAGCAGCTTAACGCGAAATACGAACACTGAAGCTTTCTTT; CDR3aa: CASSLTRNTNTEAFF
j_gene: TRBJ1-2; d_gene: -; abundance: -; v_gene: TRBV6-6; CDR3nt: TGTGCCAGCAGTTCACAGGGCTTCTATGGCTACACCTTC; CDR3aa: CASSSQGFYGYTF
j_gene: TRBJ2-7; d_gene: TRBD1; abundance: once; v_gene: TRBV5-1; CDR3nt: TGCGCCAGCTCCTCCCGGGACAGCTCCTACGAGCAGTACTTC; CDR3aa: CASSSRDSSYEQYF
j_gene: TRBJ2-3; d_gene: TRBD2; abundance: -; v_gene: TRBV19; CDR3nt: TGTGCCAGTAGATCCGCGGGAGCGGGCCCAGATACGCAGTATTTT; CDR3aa: CASRSAGAGPDTQYF
j_gene: TRBJ2-7; d_gene: -; abundance: -; v_gene: TRBV7-9; CDR3nt: TGTGCCATCACAAGGGGGGGATTGAACTACGAGCAGTACTTC; CDR3aa: CAITRGGLNYEQYF
j_gene: TRBJ1-1; d_gene: -; abundance: -; v_gene: TRBV5-6; CDR3nt: TGTGCCAGCAGCTTGGAGTCCAGAACCTCGGGGGGCACTGAAGCTTTCTTT; CDR3aa: CASSLESRTSGGTEAFF
j_gene: TRBJ1-4; d_gene: -; abundance: -; v_gene: TRBV7-2; CDR3nt: TGTGCCAGCAGCAAAAGTCCAGGTTCAACTAATGAAAAACTGTTTTTT; CDR3aa: CASSKSPGSTNEKLFF
j_gene: TRBJ1-2; d_gene: -; abundance: -; v_gene: TRBV20-1; CDR3nt: TGCAGTGCCCCGACCGTGACGAGCTACACCTTC; CDR3aa: CSAPTVTSYTF
j_gene: TRBJ1-3; d_gene: -; abundance: -; v_gene: TRBV19; CDR3nt: TGTGCCAGTAGTACGACAGCGAGCTCTGGAAACACCATATATTTT; CDR3aa: CASSTTASSGNTIYF
j_gene: TRBJ1-1; d_gene: TRBD1; abundance: -; v_gene: TRBV5-5; CDR3nt: TGTGCCAGCAGCCCGGGACAGGGACTGAACACTGAAGCTTTCTTT; CDR3aa: CASSPGQGLNTEAFF
j_gene: TRBJ2-1; d_gene: -; abundance: -; v_gene: TRBV19; CDR3nt: TGTGCCAGTAGTCCCTCCCAGGGAGAGAGCTCCTACAATGAGCAGTTCTTC; CDR3aa: CASSPSQGESSYNEQFF
j_gene: TRBJ1-1; d_gene: -; abundance: -; v_gene: TRBV11-3; CDR3nt: TGTGCCAGCAGCCGGAGGGGGGACACTGAAGCTTTCTTT; CDR3aa: CASSRRGDTEAFF
j_gene: TRBJ1-4; d_gene: -; abundance: -; v_gene: TRBV5-8; CDR3nt: TGTGCCAGCAGCTTGCGTACGGGGGTCACAACTAATGAAAAACTGTTTTTT; CDR3aa: CASSLRTGVTTNEKLFF